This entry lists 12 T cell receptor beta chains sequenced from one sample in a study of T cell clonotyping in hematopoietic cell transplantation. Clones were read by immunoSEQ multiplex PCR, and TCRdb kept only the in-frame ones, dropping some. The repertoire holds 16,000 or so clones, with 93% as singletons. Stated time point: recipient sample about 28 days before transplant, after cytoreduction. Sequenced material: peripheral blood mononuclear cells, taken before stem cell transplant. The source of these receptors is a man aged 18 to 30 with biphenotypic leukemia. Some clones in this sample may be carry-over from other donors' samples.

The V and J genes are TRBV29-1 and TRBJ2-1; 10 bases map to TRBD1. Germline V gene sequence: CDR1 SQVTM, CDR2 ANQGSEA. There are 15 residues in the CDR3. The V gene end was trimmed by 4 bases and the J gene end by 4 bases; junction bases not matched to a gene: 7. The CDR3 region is CSVVRGTGAYNEQFF. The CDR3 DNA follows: TGCAGCGTTGTGCGCGGGACAGGGGCATACAATGAGCAGTTCTTC.

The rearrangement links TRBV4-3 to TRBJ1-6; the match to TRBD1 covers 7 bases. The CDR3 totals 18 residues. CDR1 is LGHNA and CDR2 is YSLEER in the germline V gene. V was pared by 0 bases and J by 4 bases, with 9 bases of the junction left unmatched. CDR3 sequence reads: CASSQELSRGPYNSPLHF. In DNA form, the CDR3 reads TGCGCCAGCAGCCAAGAACTGAGTAGGGGGCCGTATAATTCACCCCTCCACTTT.

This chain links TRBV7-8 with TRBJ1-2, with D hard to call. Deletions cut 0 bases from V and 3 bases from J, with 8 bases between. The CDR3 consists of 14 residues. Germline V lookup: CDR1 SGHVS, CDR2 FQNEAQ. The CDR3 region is CASSLAPLDYGYTF. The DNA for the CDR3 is TGTGCCAGCAGCTTAGCGCCTCTGGACTATGGCTACACCTTC.

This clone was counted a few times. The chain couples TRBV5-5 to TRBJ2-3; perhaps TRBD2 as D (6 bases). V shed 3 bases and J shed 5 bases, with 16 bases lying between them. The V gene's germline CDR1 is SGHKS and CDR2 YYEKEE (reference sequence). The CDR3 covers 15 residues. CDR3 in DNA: TGTGCCAGCAGCTCCCGGGCCTCGGAGGGAGATACGCAGTATTTT. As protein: CASSSRASEGDTQYF.

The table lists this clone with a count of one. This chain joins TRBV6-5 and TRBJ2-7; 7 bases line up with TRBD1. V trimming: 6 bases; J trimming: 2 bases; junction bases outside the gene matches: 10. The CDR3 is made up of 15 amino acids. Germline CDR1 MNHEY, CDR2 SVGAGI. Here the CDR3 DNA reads TGTGCCAGCAGGAGACGGTGGGACAGCCCCTACGAGCAGTACTTC. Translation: CASRRRWDSPYEQYF.

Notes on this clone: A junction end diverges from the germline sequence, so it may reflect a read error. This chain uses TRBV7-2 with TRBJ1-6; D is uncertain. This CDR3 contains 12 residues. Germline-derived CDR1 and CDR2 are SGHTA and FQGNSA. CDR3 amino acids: CASTLEWGPLHF. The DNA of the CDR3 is TGTGCCAGCACCTTAGAATGGGGTCCCCTCCACTTT.

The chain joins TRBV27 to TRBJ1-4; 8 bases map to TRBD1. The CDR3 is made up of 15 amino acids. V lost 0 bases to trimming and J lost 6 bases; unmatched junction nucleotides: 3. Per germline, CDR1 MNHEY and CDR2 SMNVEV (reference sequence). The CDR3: CASSLSWTGHEKLFF. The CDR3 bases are TGTGCCAGCAGTTTATCGTGGACAGGGCATGAAAAACTGTTTTTT.

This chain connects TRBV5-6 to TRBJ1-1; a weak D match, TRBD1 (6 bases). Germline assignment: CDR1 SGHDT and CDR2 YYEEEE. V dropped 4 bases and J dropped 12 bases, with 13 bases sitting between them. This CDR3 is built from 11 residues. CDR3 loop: CASSNQGQPFF. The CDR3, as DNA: TGTGCCAGCAGCAACCAGGGACAACCTTTCTTT.

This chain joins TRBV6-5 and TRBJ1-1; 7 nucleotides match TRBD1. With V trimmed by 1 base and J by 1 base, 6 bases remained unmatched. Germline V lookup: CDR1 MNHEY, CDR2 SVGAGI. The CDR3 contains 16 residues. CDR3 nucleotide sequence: TGTGCCAGCAGTTACTGGGGGACAGCGCAGAACACTGAAGCTTTCTTT. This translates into CASSYWGTAQNTEAFF.

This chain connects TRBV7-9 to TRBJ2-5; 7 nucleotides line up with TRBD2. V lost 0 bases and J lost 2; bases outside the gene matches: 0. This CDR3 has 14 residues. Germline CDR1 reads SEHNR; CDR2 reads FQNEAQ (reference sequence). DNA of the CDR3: TGTGCCAGCAGCTTAGCGGGAGGGCAAGAGACCCAGTACTTC. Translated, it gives CASSLAGGQETQYF.

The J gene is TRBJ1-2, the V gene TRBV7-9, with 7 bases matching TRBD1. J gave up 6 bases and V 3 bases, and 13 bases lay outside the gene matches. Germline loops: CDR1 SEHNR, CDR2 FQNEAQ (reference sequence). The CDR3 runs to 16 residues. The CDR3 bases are TGTGCCAGCAGCTTTAAGAGGGTCGGGACAGAGGATGGCTACACCTTC. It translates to CASSFKRVGTEDGYTF. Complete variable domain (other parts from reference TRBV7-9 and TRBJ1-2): DTGVSQNPRHKITKRGQNVTFRCDPISEHNRLYWYRQTLGQGPEFLTYFQNEAQLEKSRLLSDRFSAERPKGSFSTLEIQRTEQGDSAMYLCASSFKRVGTEDGYTFGSGTRLTVV.

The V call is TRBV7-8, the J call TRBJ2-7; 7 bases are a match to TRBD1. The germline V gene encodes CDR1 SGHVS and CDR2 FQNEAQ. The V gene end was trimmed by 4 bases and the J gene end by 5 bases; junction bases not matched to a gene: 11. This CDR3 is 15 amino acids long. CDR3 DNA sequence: TGTGCCAGCAGCTCTAAGACAGGGATAGACCACGAGCAGTACTTC. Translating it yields CASSSKTGIDHEQYF.